The text below deals with one TCR beta chain. It has no known antigen specificity. Qualities for individual bases were not recorded, and no much larger clone is one base off. This sample stems from a study of CD8 T cells in Susac syndrome (dated 2019 in TCRdb). Background on the whole study: Repertoire sequencing was used to test whether CD8+ T cell activation and differentiation in Susac syndrome was antigen driven. Overall study outcomes, separate from this receptor: The TCR sequencing and HLA analysis was acknowledged to have included a relatively small number of individuals.

High-throughput TCR beta sequencing profiled peripheral blood CD8+ and CD4+ T cells from healthy donors, Susac syndrome patients and multiple sclerosis patients. The multiple sclerosis controls were treatment-naive patients who had stable or active relapsing-remitting disease and met the revised McDonald criteria. Bulk CD8+ and CD4+ T cells were purified magnetically by negative isolation, whereas CD8+ TEMRA cells were enriched by FACS. Blood was collected in EDTA tubes and processed within 24 hours, with PBMCs isolated through density gradient centrifugation. PBMCs intended for TCR sequencing were cryopreserved in liquid nitrogen and were subsequently thawed in a 37 degrees C water bath. The sorted or isolated CD4+, CD8+ and CD8+ TEMRA cells reached a purity of at least 90%. RNA was extracted with the RNeasy kit and roughly 0.45 to 1 ug was reverse transcribed using random hexamers. The immunoSEQ multiplex PCR assay, covering 54 Vbeta and 13 Jbeta segments, was used to amplify TCR beta CDR3 regions. PCR amplification bias was corrected using a synthetic template baseline for primer optimization and computational correction. The authors processed their data as follows. Reads were annotated to V, D and J genes according to IMGT and were analyzed with immunoSEQ Analyzer, with only productive sequences retained. To calculate clonality, Shannon entropy was normalized by log2 of the number of productive unique sequences and then subtracted from one. Public and private clones were assessed among the 100 most prevalent clones of each patient and control. Clones were defined as Susac-specific when absent from the healthy and MS cohorts, from approximately 1,100 published viral clones and from other ImmuneACCESS disease sequences. The public reads were reprocessed in TCRdb via fastp at Q25 and MiXCR, keeping in-frame beta chains. When rows share a CDR3 protein, they turn into one entry using the most common DNA and genes. What appears here as the V and J calls and clone size reflects TCRdb's work, not the paper's. This sample holds around 71,000 distinct CDR3 sequences; around 96% were observed only once. The ten largest clones take up 0.09% to 0.13% of the sample.

From the germline V gene, CDR1 is SGHDT and CDR2 is YYEEEE. V is reduced by 4 bases and J by 0 bases, leaving a spacing of 14 bases between them. The CDR3 goes from the cysteine to the phenylalanine over 15 residues. Just CDR3 DNA is preserved here, 45 bases in frame from base 1. The receptor comes from a human donor with multiple sclerosis. This sequence uses TRBV5-6 and TRBJ2-7; the D region is possibly TRBD1 or TRBD2, each matching across 5 bases. The source material was CD4+ T cells from PBMCs. The bases are TGTGCCAGCAGCCGACCGGGACGGAGCTCCTACGAGCAGTACTTC. Translated, this is CASSRPGRSSYEQYF.